Listed below are T cell receptor beta chains from one sample, sequenced in a study of cytomegalovirus exposure and HLA in healthy donors. Assay: immunoSEQ multiplex PCR; the TCRdb copy retains only in-frame clones and omits some. Here the sample spans under 200,000 clones, roughly 86% being singletons. The sequencing input was PBMCs. These receptors were collected from a woman aged 18-29 years in good health and CMV-seropositive. CDR3s include the opening cysteine and the closing phenylalanine or tryptophan. D genes are given only for firm matches. The size entry is marked missing in some rows and otherwise reads once, few, many or a size class.

len	j_gene	d_gene	v_gene	abundance	CDR3aa	CDR3nt
18	TRBJ2-1	TRBD2	TRBV5-1	-	CASSYHSSGRGTYNEQFF	TGCGCCAGCAGCTATCATTCTAGCGGGAGGGGTACCTACAATGAGCAGTTCTTC
16	TRBJ2-7	TRBD1	TRBV7-2	-	CASSQWSGTGGNEQYF	TGTGCCAGCAGTCAATGGTCCGGGACAGGGGGCAACGAGCAGTACTTC
13	TRBJ2-3	TRBD2	TRBV6-4	many	CASGTSGTDTQYF	TGTGCCAGCGGTACTAGCGGCACAGATACGCAGTATTTT
14	TRBJ2-7	-	TRBV28	-	CASRPRTATYEQYF	TGTGCCAGCAGACCCAGGACAGCCACCTACGAGCAGTACTTC
15	TRBJ2-7	-	TRBV18	-	CASSPVDVEGHEQYF	TGTGCCAGCTCACCCGTGGACGTAGAGGGCCACGAGCAGTACTTC
16	TRBJ2-1	TRBD2	TRBV7-2	few	CASSSAGDPSYNEQFF	TGTGCCAGCAGCTCAGCGGGAGATCCCTCCTACAATGAGCAGTTCTTC
12	TRBJ2-5	-	TRBV27	-	CAETAGDETQYF	TGTGCCGAGACGGCAGGGGACGAGACCCAGTACTTC
14	TRBJ2-7	-	TRBV6-5	-	CASSYRGSSYEQYF	TGTGCCAGCAGTTATCGTGGCAGTTCCTACGAGCAGTACTTC
14	TRBJ2-7	TRBD1	TRBV7-9	-	CASSSPGQSYEQYF	TGTGCCAGCAGCTCACCGGGACAGTCCTACGAGCAGTACTTC
17	TRBJ2-2	TRBD1	TRBV11-2	-	CASSPIMGQANTGELFF	TGTGCCAGCAGCCCAATCATGGGACAGGCGAACACCGGGGAGCTGTTTTTT
13	TRBJ2-7	-	TRBV7-3	-	CASSLFQGYEQYF	TGTGCCAGCAGCTTATTTCAGGGCTACGAGCAGTACTTC
13	TRBJ2-5	TRBD1	TRBV15	once	CATSVGGGETQYF	TGTGCCACCAGCGTAGGGGGCGGAGAGACCCAGTACTTC
15	TRBJ1-4	-	TRBV4-2	-	CASSQETGLNEKLFF	TGTGCCAGCAGCCAAGAGACAGGCTTGAATGAAAAACTGTTTTTT
17	TRBJ2-1	-	TRBV19	-	CASSITDGPISYNEQFF	TGTGCCAGTAGTATTACAGACGGTCCTATCTCCTACAATGAGCAGTTCTTC
11	TRBJ2-5	-	TRBV20-1	-	CSAPSAETQYF	TGCAGTGCTCCGAGCGCTGAGACCCAGTACTTC
15	TRBJ2-3	-	TRBV5-6	-	CASSLRTDYADTQYF	TGTGCCAGCAGCTTAAGAACCGACTACGCAGATACGCAGTATTTT
15	TRBJ2-1	TRBD2	TRBV5-6	-	CASSSRLAGYNEQFF	TGTGCCAGCAGCTCTCGACTAGCGGGGTACAATGAGCAGTTCTTC
15	TRBJ2-2	-	TRBV5-6	-	CASSPRDSNTGELFF	TGTGCCAGCAGCCCACGGGACTCTAACACCGGGGAGCTGTTTTTT
17	TRBJ1-3	-	TRBV11-3	-	CASSLTNIFYSGNTIYF	TGTGCCAGCAGCTTAACCAACATCTTTTACTCTGGAAACACCATATATTTT
16	TRBJ2-2	TRBD2	TRBV7-3	-	CASSQRAGGLSGELFF	TGTGCCAGCAGCCAAAGAGCGGGAGGGTTATCAGGGGAGCTGTTTTTT
13	TRBJ2-7	-	TRBV9	-	CASSVGLAYEQYF	TGTGCCAGCAGCGTAGGACTAGCCTACGAGCAGTACTTC
11	TRBJ2-7	-	TRBV2	-	CASSGGYEQYF	TGTGCCAGCAGTGGCGGATACGAGCAGTACTTC
16	TRBJ2-2	-	TRBV7-3	-	CASSPTGAPTGGELFF	TGTGCCAGCAGCCCTACTGGGGCCCCTACGGGCGGGGAGCTGTTTTTT
12	TRBJ2-7	TRBD1	TRBV30	-	CAWSRTGIEQYF	TGTGCCTGGAGTCGGACAGGGATCGAGCAGTACTTC
14	TRBJ1-4	TRBD1	TRBV7-8	-	CASSLYRGHEKLFF	TGTGCCAGCAGCTTATACAGGGGGCACGAAAAACTGTTTTTT
17	TRBJ2-1	-	TRBV7-3	-	CASSLTGGRDLGDEQFF	TGTGCCAGCAGCTTAACTGGGGGGAGAGACCTTGGCGATGAGCAGTTCTTC
16	TRBJ2-2	TRBD1	TRBV7-8	-	CASSLRTGTNTGELFF	TGTGCCAGCAGCCTTCGGACAGGAACGAACACCGGGGAGCTGTTTTTT
15	TRBJ1-1	-	TRBV30	-	CAWSEGRGTNTEAFF	TGTGCCTGGAGTGAAGGGCGCGGGACGAACACTGAAGCTTTCTTT
15	TRBJ2-7	-	TRBV27	-	CASSSQSNPSYEQYF	TGTGCCAGCAGTTCCCAGTCGAACCCTTCCTACGAGCAGTACTTC
13	TRBJ1-1	-	TRBV6-1	-	CASTLQANTEAFF	TGTGCCAGCACCCTACAGGCGAACACTGAAGCTTTCTTT
12	TRBJ2-5	-	TRBV2	-	CASSRQDETQYF	TGTGCCAGCAGTCGGCAGGATGAGACCCAGTACTTC
15	TRBJ1-2	-	TRBV11-2	-	CASSLGSGVRYGYTF	TGTGCCAGCAGCTTAGGGTCCGGGGTGAGGTATGGCTACACCTTC
15	TRBJ1-2	-	TRBV2	-	CASSEETTVAYGYTF	TGTGCCAGCAGTGAGGAAACGACAGTTGCCTATGGCTACACCTTC
16	TRBJ2-1	TRBD2	TRBV4-1	-	CASSHLAGGSYNEQFF	TGCGCCAGCAGCCACCTAGCGGGAGGTTCCTACAATGAGCAGTTCTTC
15	TRBJ2-7	TRBD2	TRBV7-9	-	CASRKGSGRAYEQYF	TGTGCCAGCAGAAAAGGGAGCGGGAGGGCCTACGAGCAGTACTTC
15	TRBJ2-7	-	TRBV4-1	-	CASSQDLRGSYEQYF	TGCGCCAGCAGCCAAGATTTGCGGGGATCCTACGAGCAGTACTTC
13	TRBJ2-1	-	TRBV6-6	-	CASSSGKYNEQFF	TGTGCCAGCAGTTCCGGGAAATACAATGAGCAGTTCTTC
16	TRBJ2-3	TRBD1	TRBV18	-	CASSPMRTGATDTQYF	TGTGCCAGCTCACCAATGCGGACAGGGGCCACAGATACGCAGTATTTT
16	TRBJ2-5	TRBD1	TRBV27	-	CASRARDSPQSETQYF	TGTGCCAGCAGGGCTAGGGACAGTCCCCAATCGGAGACCCAGTACTTC
10	TRBJ1-1	-	TRBV29-1	-	CSVEMTEAFF	TGCAGCGTTGAAATGACAGAAGCTTTCTTT
15	TRBJ2-2	TRBD2	TRBV4-3	once	CASSQRTRDTGELFF	TGCGCCAGCAGCCAACGGACTAGGGACACCGGGGAGCTGTTTTTT
15	TRBJ2-3	-	TRBV7-9	-	CASSLERVSTDTQYF	TGTGCCAGCAGCTTAGAACGGGTGAGCACAGATACGCAGTATTTT
14	TRBJ2-5	TRBD1	TRBV28	-	CASSLEGAGETQYF	TGTGCCAGCAGTTTAGAGGGGGCCGGGGAGACCCAGTACTTC
12	TRBJ1-4	-	TRBV30	-	CAWRREETELFF	TGTGCCTGGAGGAGGGAGGAGACAGAACTGTTTTTT
16	TRBJ2-7	-	TRBV7-8	-	CASSLGRVAQAYEQYF	TGTGCCAGCAGCTTAGGCAGAGTAGCGCAGGCATACGAGCAGTACTTC
14	TRBJ2-7	TRBD2	TRBV6-6	-	CASTQTSGPYEQYF	TGTGCCAGCACCCAGACTAGCGGACCCTACGAGCAGTACTTC
17	TRBJ2-3	-	TRBV5-1	-	CASSLRLRVPSTDTQYF	TGCGCCAGCAGCTTGAGGTTGCGGGTACCGAGCACAGATACGCAGTATTTT
13	TRBJ1-2	-	TRBV7-9	-	CASSIQVNYGYTF	TGTGCCAGCAGCATACAGGTTAACTATGGCTACACCTTC
18	TRBJ2-7	TRBD2	TRBV9	-	CASSVGNDWREDTYEQYF	TGTGCCAGCAGCGTAGGAAACGATTGGCGGGAGGACACCTACGAGCAGTACTTC
17	TRBJ2-7	-	TRBV2	-	CASSGIMAGAPRHEQYF	TGTGCCAGCAGCGGGATAATGGCGGGGGCACCGAGGCACGAGCAGTACTTC
16	TRBJ2-2	-	TRBV28	-	CASSLRQEPNTGELFF	TGTGCCAGCAGTTTAAGGCAGGAACCTAACACCGGGGAGCTGTTTTTT
13	TRBJ1-5	-	TRBV16	-	CASSPMAAQPQHF	TGTGCCAGCAGCCCGATGGCGGCTCAGCCCCAGCATTTT
19	TRBJ2-4	TRBD2	TRBV7-3	-	CASSPLPGLAGDLGNIQYF	TGTGCCAGCAGCCCACTACCGGGACTAGCGGGAGATCTGGGAAACATTCAGTACTTC
12	TRBJ2-4	-	TRBV30	few	CAWTPGANIQYF	TGTGCCTGGACCCCAGGGGCAAACATTCAGTACTTC
14	TRBJ1-1	-	TRBV19	-	CASSNTDLGTEAFF	TGTGCCAGTAGCAATACCGACTTGGGCACTGAAGCTTTCTTT